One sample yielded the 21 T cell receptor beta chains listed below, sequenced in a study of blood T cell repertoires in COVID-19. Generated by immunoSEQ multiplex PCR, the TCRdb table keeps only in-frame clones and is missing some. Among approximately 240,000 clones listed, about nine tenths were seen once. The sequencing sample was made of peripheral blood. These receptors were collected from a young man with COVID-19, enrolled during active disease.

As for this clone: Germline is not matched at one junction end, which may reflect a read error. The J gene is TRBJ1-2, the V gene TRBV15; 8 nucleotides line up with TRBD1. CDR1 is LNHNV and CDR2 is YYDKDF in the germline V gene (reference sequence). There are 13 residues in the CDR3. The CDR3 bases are TGTGCCGCCAGCACCCGGACAGGGTCGGGCTACACCTTC. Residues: CAASTRTGSGYTF.

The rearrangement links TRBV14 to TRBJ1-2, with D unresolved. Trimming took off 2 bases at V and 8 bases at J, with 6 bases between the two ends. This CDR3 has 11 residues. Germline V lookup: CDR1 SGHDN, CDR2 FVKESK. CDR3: CASSQSGGYTF. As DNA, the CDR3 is TGTGCCAGCAGCCAATCGGGGGGCTACACCTTC.

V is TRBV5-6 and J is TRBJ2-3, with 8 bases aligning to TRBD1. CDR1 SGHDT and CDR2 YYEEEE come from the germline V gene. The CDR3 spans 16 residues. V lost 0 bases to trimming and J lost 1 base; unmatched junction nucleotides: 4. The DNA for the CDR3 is TGTGCCAGCAGCTTGGCCGTGGGACAGGGCACAGATACGCAGTATTTT. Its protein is CASSLAVGQGTDTQYF.

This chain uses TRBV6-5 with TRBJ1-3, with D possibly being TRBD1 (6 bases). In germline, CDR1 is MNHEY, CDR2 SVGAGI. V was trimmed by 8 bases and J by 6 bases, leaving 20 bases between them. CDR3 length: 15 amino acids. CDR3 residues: CASGFPVRTVNTIYF. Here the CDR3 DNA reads TGTGCCAGCGGTTTTCCGGTCAGGACAGTAAACACCATATATTTT.

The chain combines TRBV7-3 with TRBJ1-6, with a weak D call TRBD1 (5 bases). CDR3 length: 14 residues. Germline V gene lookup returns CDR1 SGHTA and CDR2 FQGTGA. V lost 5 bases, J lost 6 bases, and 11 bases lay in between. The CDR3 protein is CASSPQGANSPLHF. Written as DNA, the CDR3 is TGTGCCAGCAGCCCCCAGGGTGCTAATTCACCCCTCCACTTT.

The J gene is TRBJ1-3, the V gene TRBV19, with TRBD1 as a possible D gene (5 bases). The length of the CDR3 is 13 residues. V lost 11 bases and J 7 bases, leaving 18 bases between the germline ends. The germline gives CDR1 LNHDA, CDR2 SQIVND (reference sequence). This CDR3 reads CACGGAIGNTIYF. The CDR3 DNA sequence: TGTGCCTGCGGAGGGGCTATCGGGAACACCATATATTTT.

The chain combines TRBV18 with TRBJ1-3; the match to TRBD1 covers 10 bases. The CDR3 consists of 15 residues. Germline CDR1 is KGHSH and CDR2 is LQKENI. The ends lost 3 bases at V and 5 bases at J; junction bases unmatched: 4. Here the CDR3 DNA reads TGTGCCAGCTCACCCAGACAGGGGGCAAGAAACACCATATATTTT. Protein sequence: CASSPRQGARNTIYF.

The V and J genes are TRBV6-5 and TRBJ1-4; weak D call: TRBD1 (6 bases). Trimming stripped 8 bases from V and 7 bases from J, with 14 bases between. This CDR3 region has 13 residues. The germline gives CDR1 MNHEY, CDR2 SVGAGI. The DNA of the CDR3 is TGTGCCAGCTGGGGGCCGGAGTTTGAAAAACTGTTTTTT. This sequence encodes CASWGPEFEKLFF.

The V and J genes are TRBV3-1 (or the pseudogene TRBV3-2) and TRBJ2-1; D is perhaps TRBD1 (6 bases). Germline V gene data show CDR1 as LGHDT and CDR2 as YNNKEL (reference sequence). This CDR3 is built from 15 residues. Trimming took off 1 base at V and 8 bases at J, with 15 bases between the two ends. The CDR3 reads CASSQGARGFYEQFF. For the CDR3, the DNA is TGTGCCAGCAGCCAAGGGGCTAGGGGGTTTTATGAGCAGTTCTTC.

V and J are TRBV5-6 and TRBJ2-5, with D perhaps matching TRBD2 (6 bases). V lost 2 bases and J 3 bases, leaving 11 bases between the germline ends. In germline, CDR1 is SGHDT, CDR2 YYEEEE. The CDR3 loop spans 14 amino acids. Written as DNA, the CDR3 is TGTGCCAGCAGCTTCAGCGGGCTTAAAGAGACCCAGTACTTC. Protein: CASSFSGLKETQYF.

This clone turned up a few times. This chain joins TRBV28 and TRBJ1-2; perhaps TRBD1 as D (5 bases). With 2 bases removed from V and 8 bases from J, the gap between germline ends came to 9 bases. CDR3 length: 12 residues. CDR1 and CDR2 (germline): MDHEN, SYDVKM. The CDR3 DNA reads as TGTGCCAGCAGTTTAACCAGGGTAGGCTACACCTTC. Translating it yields CASSLTRVGYTF.

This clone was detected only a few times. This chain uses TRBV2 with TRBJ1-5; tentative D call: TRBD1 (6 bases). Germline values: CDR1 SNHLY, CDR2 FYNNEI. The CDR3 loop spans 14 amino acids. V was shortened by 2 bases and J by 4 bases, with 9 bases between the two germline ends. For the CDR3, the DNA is TGTGCCAGCAGTGAATCGACAGGTAATCAGCCCCAGCATTTT. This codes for CASSESTGNQPQHF.

The chain's CDR3 is CASSALSGGTEAFF. The CDR3 DNA sequence: TGTGCCAGCAGCGCCCTCTCAGGGGGCACTGAAGCTTTCTTT. J is TRBJ1-1 and V is TRBV9; 7 nucleotides agree with TRBD1. CDR1 and CDR2 from the germline V gene are SGDLS and YYNGEE. With 3 bases clipped from V and 4 bases from J, the junction kept 6 bases outside the gene matches. This CDR3 contains 14 residues.

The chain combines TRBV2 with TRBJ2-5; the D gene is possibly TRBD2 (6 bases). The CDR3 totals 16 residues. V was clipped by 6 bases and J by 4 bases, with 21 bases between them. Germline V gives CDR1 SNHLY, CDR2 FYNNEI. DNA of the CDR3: TGTGCCAGCAGGGGACTGAGTCATAGCGGTGCAGAGACCCAGTACTTC. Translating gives CASRGLSHSGAETQYF.

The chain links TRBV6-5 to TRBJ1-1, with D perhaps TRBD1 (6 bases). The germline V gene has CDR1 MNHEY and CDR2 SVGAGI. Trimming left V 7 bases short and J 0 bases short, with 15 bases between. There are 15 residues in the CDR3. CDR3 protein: CASTSTGPMNTEAFF. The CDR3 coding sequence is TGTGCCAGCACTTCGACAGGCCCTATGAACACTGAAGCTTTCTTT.

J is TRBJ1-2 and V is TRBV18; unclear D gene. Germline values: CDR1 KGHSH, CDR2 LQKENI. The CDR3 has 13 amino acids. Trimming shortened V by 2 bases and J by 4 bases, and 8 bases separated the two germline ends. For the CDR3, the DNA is TGTGCCAGCTCACCAGGTCAGATCTATGGCTACACCTTC. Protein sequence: CASSPGQIYGYTF. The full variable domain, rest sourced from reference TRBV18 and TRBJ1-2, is NAGVMQNPRHLVRRRGQEARLRCSPMKGHSHVYWYRQLPEEGLKFMVYLQKENIIDESGMPKERFSAEFPKEGPSILRIQQVVRGDSAAYFCASSPGQIYGYTFGSGTRLTVV.

In DNA, the CDR3 is TGTGCCAGCAGCGGGCGTAGGAGGGAACCACCCGAAAAACTGTTTTTT. Translating it yields CASSGRRREPPEKLFF. V usage is TRBV21-1 and J usage is TRBJ1-4. TRBV21-1 is an annotated pseudogene. The CDR3 totals 16 residues.

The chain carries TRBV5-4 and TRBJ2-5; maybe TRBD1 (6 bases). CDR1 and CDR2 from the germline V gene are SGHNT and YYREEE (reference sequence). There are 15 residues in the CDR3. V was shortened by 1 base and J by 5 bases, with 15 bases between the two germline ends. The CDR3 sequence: CASSLNQGMGETQYF. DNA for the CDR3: TGTGCCAGCAGCTTGAACCAGGGGATGGGCGAGACCCAGTACTTC. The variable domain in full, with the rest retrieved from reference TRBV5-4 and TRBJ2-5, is ETGVTQSPTHLIKTRGQQVTLRCSSQSGHNTVSWYQQALGQGPQFIFQYYREEENGRGNFPPRFSGLQFPNYSSELNVNALELDDSALYLCASSLNQGMGETQYFGPGTRLLVL.

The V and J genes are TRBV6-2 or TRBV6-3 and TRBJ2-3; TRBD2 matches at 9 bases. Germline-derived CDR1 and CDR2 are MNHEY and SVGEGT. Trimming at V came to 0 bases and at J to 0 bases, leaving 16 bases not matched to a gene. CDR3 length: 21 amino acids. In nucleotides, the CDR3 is TGTGCCAGCAGTTACTCAAGTTCGGCTAGCGGGGAGATAAAAAGCACAGATACGCAGTATTTT. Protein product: CASSYSSSASGEIKSTDTQYF.

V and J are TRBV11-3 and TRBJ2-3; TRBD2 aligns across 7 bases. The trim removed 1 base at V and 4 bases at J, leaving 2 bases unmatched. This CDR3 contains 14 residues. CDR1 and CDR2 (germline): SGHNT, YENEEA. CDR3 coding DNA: TGTGCCAGCAGCTTAGGGGCGGGGGCAGATACGCAGTATTTT. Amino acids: CASSLGAGADTQYF.

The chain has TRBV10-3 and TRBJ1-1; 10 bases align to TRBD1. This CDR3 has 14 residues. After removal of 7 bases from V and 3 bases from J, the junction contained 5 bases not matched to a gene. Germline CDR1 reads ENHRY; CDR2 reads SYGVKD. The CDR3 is CAIKGTGDHTEAFF. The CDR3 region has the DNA TGTGCCATCAAAGGGACAGGGGATCACACTGAAGCTTTCTTT.